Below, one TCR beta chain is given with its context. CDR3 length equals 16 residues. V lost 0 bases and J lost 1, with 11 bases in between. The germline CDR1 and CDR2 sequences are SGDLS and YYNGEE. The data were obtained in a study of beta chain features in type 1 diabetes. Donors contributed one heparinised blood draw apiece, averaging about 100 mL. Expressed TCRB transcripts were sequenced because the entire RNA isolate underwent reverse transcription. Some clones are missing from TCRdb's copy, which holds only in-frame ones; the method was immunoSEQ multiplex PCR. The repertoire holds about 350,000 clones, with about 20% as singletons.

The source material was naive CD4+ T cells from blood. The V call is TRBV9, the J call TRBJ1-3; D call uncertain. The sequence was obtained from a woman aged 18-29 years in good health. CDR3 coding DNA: TGTGCCAGCAGCGTAGGTCACAGAGGGTCTGGAAACACCATATATTTT. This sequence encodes CASSVGHRGSGNTIYF.